A selection of T cell receptor beta chains follows, all from one sample in a study of blood T cells in healthy people across ages. TCRdb re-called the 5' RACE reads through MiXCR, storing one row per CDR3 protein. The sample holds fewer than 800,000 distinct CDR3 sequences, around half seen once. The sequenced sample consisted of blood. These receptors all stem from an older woman in good health. The CDR3 runs from the conserved cysteine through the conserved F or W. D genes are given only for firm matches. Clone size is stated in some rows and not others, as once, few, many or a class when expanded.

v_call	j_call	d_call	clone_size	cdr3_aa
TRBV7-8	TRBJ2-4	NA	NA	CASSLEGAKNIQYF
TRBV30	TRBJ2-6	NA	NA	CAWSSISDGANVLTF
TRBV7-2	TRBJ1-1	NA	few	CASSLVLLNTEAFF
TRBV7-6	TRBJ2-2	NA	once	CASSSVGQSTGELFF
TRBV20-1	TRBJ2-3	TRBD1	NA	CSARDRSGDRGPTDTQYF
TRBV4-1	TRBJ2-2	TRBD1	NA	CASSYDRAGELFF
TRBV29-1	TRBJ2-7	NA	many	CSVYRVGEQYF
TRBV7-2	TRBJ2-6	NA	NA	CASSLKGQLPVISGANVLTF
TRBV20-1	TRBJ2-5	NA	NA	CSARPLPGATQAETQYF
TRBV7-2	TRBJ1-1	NA	few	CASRSTVGARAFF
TRBV29-1	TRBJ2-7	NA	NA	CSVGGGVGQYF
TRBV20-1	TRBJ1-2	TRBD1	once	CSASGHRDSGYTF
TRBV20-1	TRBJ2-5	TRBD2	few	CSAFSGSFQTQYF
TRBV3-1	TRBJ2-7	TRBD1	few	CASSGRDRGGEQYF
TRBV7-2	TRBJ2-7	TRBD1	NA	CASGRDRNSYEQYF
TRBV7-2	TRBJ2-1	TRBD2	NA	CASSRVSGRDEQFF
TRBV20-1	TRBJ1-6	TRBD1	NA	CSARRQGMLNSPLHF
TRBV6-5	TRBJ1-2	NA	few	CASSYYSNYGYTF
TRBV5-6	TRBJ2-6	NA	many	CASSLPGSGANVLTF
TRBV5-5	TRBJ1-1	TRBD1	NA	CASSFPDREAFF
TRBV7-2	TRBJ2-4	NA	NA	CASSSREVVAKNIQYF
TRBV19	TRBJ2-1	TRBD2	few	CASSTGLAGQFF
TRBV7-2	TRBJ2-1	TRBD2	NA	CASSSQGYTGTSGRMEQFF
TRBV4-1	NA	NA	NA	CASSQEARGHEQYF
TRBV11-1	TRBJ2-6	NA	NA	CASSLWVSGSGANVLTF
TRBV20-1	TRBJ2-5	NA	few	CSARDFGGLETQYF
TRBV7-3	TRBJ2-3	NA	NA	CASSSGQISTDTQYF
TRBV29-1	TRBJ2-1	NA	NA	CSVDESSYNEQFF
TRBV20-1	TRBJ2-7	NA	NA	CSAIKTVAAGYEQYF
TRBV20-1	TRBJ2-1	NA	NA	CSAPQGSYNEQFF
TRBV6-6	TRBJ1-2	NA	NA	CASTIRPVGGYTF
TRBV6-5	TRBJ2-3	NA	NA	CASRIGDTQYF
TRBV7-3	TRBJ2-6	NA	NA	CASSLMGMSSGANVLTF
TRBV10-2	TRBJ2-2	NA	few	CASRRSRNTGELFF
TRBV29-1	TRBJ2-1	NA	NA	CSVVGSRGPYNEQFF
TRBV4-3	TRBJ2-7	NA	NA	CASSPGTHSYEQYF
TRBV5-1	TRBJ2-3	NA	NA	CASSLVLTTDTQYF
TRBV28	TRBJ1-1	NA	NA	CASNDPGTEAFF
TRBV27	TRBJ2-7	NA	few	CASSSDYYEQYF
TRBV2	TRBJ2-7	NA	NA	CASSAQWEQYF
TRBV20-1	TRBJ1-1	NA	NA	CRYGAEAFF
TRBV20-1	TRBJ2-1	NA	NA	CSARRPSVGYNEQFF
TRBV4-3	TRBJ2-7	NA	NA	CASSQESQGGEQYF
TRBV3-1	TRBJ2-1	NA	NA	CAGSSAMGGQFF
TRBV20-1	TRBJ2-7	NA	NA	CSASRPATYEQYF